The 8 T cell receptor beta chains listed next were all sequenced from one sample in a study of T cell responses to AZD1222 COVID-19 vaccine. Only in-frame clones appear in the TCRdb table, and some are missing; sequencing was by immunoSEQ multiplex PCR. Of some 130,000 clones listed, about 90% are singletons. The sample in question was peripheral blood, obtained on day 0 of AZD1222 vaccination. The receptors shown here come from an adult in good health.

The chain links TRBV23-1 to TRBJ1-2; 11 bases line up with TRBD1. TRBV23-1 is treated as an ORF (open reading frame) with a function not yet certain. The trim removed 3 bases at V and 6 bases at J, leaving 3 bases unmatched. The CDR3 covers 14 residues. CDR3 region: CASSHWTGGNGYTF. The CDR3 DNA sequence: TGCGCCAGCAGTCATTGGACAGGGGGCAATGGCTACACCTTC.

V usage is TRBV2 and J usage is TRBJ1-4; D may be TRBD1 (6 bases). The ends were cut back, 6 bases at V and 2 bases at J, with 16 bases in the middle. Germline V gene sequence: CDR1 SNHLY, CDR2 FYNNEI. The CDR3 contains 16 residues. CDR3 region: CASRKDRQVTNEKLFF. CDR3 DNA sequence: TGTGCCAGCAGGAAGGATCGACAGGTGACTAATGAAAAACTGTTTTTT.

This clone was detected once. The rearrangement links TRBV6-5 to TRBJ1-1; no clear D. This CDR3 comprises 14 residues. Germline values: CDR1 MNHEY, CDR2 SVGAGI. V was clipped by 3 bases and J by 0 bases, with 8 bases between them. CDR3 bases: TGTGCCAGCAGTTATCTTACGGTGAACACTGAAGCTTTCTTT. This codes for CASSYLTVNTEAFF.

The chain links TRBV7-7 to TRBJ2-3, with 12 bases that match TRBD2. Germline CDR1 and CDR2: SSHAT and FNYEAQ (reference sequence). V gave up 1 base and J gave up 4 bases; unmatched junction bases: 0. This CDR3 contains 15 residues. The DNA for the CDR3 is TGTGCCAGCAGCTTAGGACTAGCGGGAGCAGATACGCAGTATTTT. This translates into CASSLGLAGADTQYF. The complete variable domain, with remaining parts taken from reference TRBV7-7 and TRBJ2-3, reads GAGVSQSPRYKVTKRGQDVTLRCDPISSHATLYWYQQALGQGPEFLTYFNYEAQPDKSGLPSDRFSAERPEGSISTLTIQRTEQRDSAMYRCASSLGLAGADTQYFGPGTRLTVL.

The gene calls are TRBV6-5 and TRBJ2-1, with 13 nucleotides matching TRBD2. The CDR3 has 14 residues. Germline V lookup: CDR1 MNHEY, CDR2 SVGAGI. J was trimmed by 8 bases and V by 6 bases; bases with no gene match: 4. CDR3 DNA sequence: TGTGCCAGCAGCCTCGGACTAGCGGGAGATGAGCAGTTCTTC. Its protein is CASSLGLAGDEQFF.

This chain connects TRBV20-1 to TRBJ2-5; 7 nucleotides align to TRBD2. From germline, CDR1 is DFQATT and CDR2 SNEGSKA (reference sequence). The junction had 9 bases not matched to a gene; V was cut back by 3 bases and J by 5 bases. The CDR3 is 14 amino acids. The CDR3 region has the DNA TGCAGTGCTAGTGTTGGCGGGAGTGGGGAGACCCAGTACTTC. It yields the protein CSASVGGSGETQYF.

This clone has only one observation. The V gene is TRBV6-5, the J gene TRBJ2-7; weak D call: TRBD2 (6 bases). Germline V lookup: CDR1 MNHEY, CDR2 SVGAGI. Trimming shortened V by 0 bases and J by 6 bases, and 15 bases separated the two germline ends. The length of the CDR3 is 15 residues. CDR3 sequence: CASSYSSAQGGEQYF. CDR3 coding DNA: TGTGCCAGCAGTTACTCGAGTGCCCAGGGAGGCGAGCAGTACTTC.

The gene calls are TRBV19 and TRBJ1-2, with a weak D call TRBD1 (5 bases). This CDR3 has 12 amino acids. V lost 1 base to trimming and J lost 11 bases, with 11 bases between them. The V gene's germline CDR1 is LNHDA and CDR2 SQIVND (reference sequence). CDR3 sequence: CASSIGQTPYTF. DNA of the CDR3: TGTGCCAGTAGTATAGGACAGACCCCATACACCTTC.